This T cell receptor beta chain comes out of a study of human versus mouse CDR3 diversity and MHC coevolution. Profiled with immunoSEQ multiplex PCR; TCRdb holds only in-frame clones, not every one. The data show 75,000 to 90,000 clones, 85% to 95% seen once. The V and J ends lost 0 bases and 6 bases, in that order; junction bases with no gene match: 12. The germline gives CDR1 SGHDT, CDR2 YYEEEE. The CDR3 loop spans 16 amino acids. Material: naive CD4+ T cells from blood. The subset here: CD45RO-negative CD62L-positive naive CD4 T cells. The receptor was derived from a person aged 30 to 69 in good health. This chain joins TRBV5-6 and TRBJ2-7, with TRBD2 matching 7 bases. CDR3 DNA sequence: TGTGCCAGCAGCTTGGTAATAGCGGGCTCCCGTTCCGAGCAGTACTTC. This encodes CASSLVIAGSRSEQYF.